This T cell receptor beta chain was captured by sequencing in a study of CD8+ T cells in alopecia areata. Study-level results: Patients shared TCRs less clearly than mice did, possibly owing to HLA. Scalp sample data also include resident alphabeta T cells from normal skin. Higher clonality and more expanded CD8+ clones appeared in lesional than normal scalp.

This clone was counted only a few times. Its specificity is not known. Following RNA extraction, reverse transcription yielded cDNA that acted as the sequencing template. The table came from immunoSEQ multiplex PCR; TCRdb's copy has only in-frame clones and leaves some out. The sample contains 100,000 to 150,000 clones, approximately 60% of which appear only once. CDR1 is LGHNT, CDR2 FRNRAP, per germline. This CDR3 comprises 12 residues. Deletions cut 3 bases from V and 6 bases from J, with 6 bases between. T lymphocytes (CD4+ and CD8+) were sorted from PBMCs. The V call is TRBV12-5, the J call TRBJ2-1; D is unresolved. The sample was CD4+ T cells sorted from blood. This clonotype was obtained from a human donor in good health. The CDR3 region has the DNA TGTGCTAGTGGTTTTCTGACCAATGAGCAGTTCTTC. Translating gives CASGFLTNEQFF.